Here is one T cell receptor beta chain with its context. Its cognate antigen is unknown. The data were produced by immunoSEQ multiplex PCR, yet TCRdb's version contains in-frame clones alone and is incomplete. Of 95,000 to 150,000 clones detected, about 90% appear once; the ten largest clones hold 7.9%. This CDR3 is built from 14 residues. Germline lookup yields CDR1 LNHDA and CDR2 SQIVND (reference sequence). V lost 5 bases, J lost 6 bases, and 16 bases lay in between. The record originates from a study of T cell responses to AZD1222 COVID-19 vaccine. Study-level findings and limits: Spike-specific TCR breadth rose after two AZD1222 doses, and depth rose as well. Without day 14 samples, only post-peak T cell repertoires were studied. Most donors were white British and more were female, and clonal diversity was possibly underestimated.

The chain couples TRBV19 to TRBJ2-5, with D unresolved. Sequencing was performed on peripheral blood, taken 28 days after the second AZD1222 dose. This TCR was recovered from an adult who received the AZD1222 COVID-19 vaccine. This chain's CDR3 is CASSSPQAMKTQYF. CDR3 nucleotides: TGTGCCAGTAGTTCGCCCCAGGCTATGAAGACCCAGTACTTC.